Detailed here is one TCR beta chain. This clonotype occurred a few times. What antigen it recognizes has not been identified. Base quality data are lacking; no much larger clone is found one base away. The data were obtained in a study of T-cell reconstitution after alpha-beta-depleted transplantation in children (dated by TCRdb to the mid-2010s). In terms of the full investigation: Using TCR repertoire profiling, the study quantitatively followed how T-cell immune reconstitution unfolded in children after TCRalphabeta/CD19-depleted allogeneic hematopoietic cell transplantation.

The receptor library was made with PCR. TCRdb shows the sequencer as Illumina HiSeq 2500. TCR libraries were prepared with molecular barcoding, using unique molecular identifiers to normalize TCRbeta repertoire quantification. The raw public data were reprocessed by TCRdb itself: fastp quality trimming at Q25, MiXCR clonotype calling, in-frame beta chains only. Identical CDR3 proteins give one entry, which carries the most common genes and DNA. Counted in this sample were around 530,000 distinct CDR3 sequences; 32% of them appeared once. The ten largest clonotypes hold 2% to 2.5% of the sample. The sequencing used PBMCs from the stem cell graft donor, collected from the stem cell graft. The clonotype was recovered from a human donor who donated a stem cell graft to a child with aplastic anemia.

The CDR3 reads as follows: CASSLDMGNYEQYF. The nucleotides are TGTGCCAGCAGCTTAGATATGGGGAACTACGAGCAGTACTTC. The receptor chain draws on TRBV7-8 and TRBJ2-7; no D gene is confidently identified. V is pared back by 1 base and J by 3 bases, with 10 bases lying between the germline termini. Sequences SGHVS (CDR1) and FQNEAQ (CDR2) are obtained from the germline V gene. The CDR3 holds 14 amino acids from the cysteine to the phenylalanine. The entry retains the CDR3 DNA only, 42 bases that are in frame from base 1.